Shown below are 16 T cell receptor beta chains from a single sample sequenced in a study of blood T cell repertoires in COVID-19. Method: immunoSEQ multiplex PCR; TCRdb's copy keeps in-frame clones and lacks some. The data hold 130,000 to 150,000 clones, with 84% observed a single time. Material for sequencing was PBMCs or T cells enriched from blood (not recorded which). Receptors originate from a woman between 50 and 59 years old who had been exposed to COVID-19.

A few counts support this clone. V gene TRBV5-1 combines with J gene TRBJ1-1, with TRBD1 matching 7 bases. V was pared by 0 bases and J by 5 bases, with 7 bases of the junction left unmatched. The CDR3 runs to 15 residues. Germline CDR1 is SGHRS and CDR2 is YFSETQ. CDR3 bases: TGCGCCAGCAGCTTGGCAGGGGGGCGACAAACTGAAGCTTTCTTT. It encodes CASSLAGGRQTEAFF.

V is TRBV2 and J is TRBJ1-6, with 7 bases aligning to TRBD1. The germline V gene has CDR1 SNHLY and CDR2 FYNNEI. This CDR3 spans 15 amino acids. Trimming at V came to 6 bases and at J to 13 bases, leaving 15 bases not matched to a gene. Here the CDR3 reads CASRARTGAREPLHF. The CDR3, as DNA: TGTGCCAGCAGGGCCAGAACAGGGGCGAGGGAGCCCCTCCACTTT.

The rearrangement links TRBV19 to TRBJ1-6; unclear D gene. Between the trimmed V and J ends, which lost 3 bases and 13 bases, there was a span of 10 bases. Germline V gene lookup returns CDR1 LNHDA and CDR2 SQIVND (reference sequence). The CDR3 has 12 residues. The CDR3 DNA follows: TGTGCCAGTAGTATGGTCCAGGCGCCCCTCCACTTT. Encoded protein: CASSMVQAPLHF.

The genes are TRBV5-8 and TRBJ1-5; D perhaps matches TRBD1 (5 bases). The CDR3 spans 13 residues. The germline gives CDR1 SGHTS, CDR2 YDEGEE. The germline V and J ends were trimmed by 4 bases and 4 bases, with 9 bases remaining between them. CDR3 nucleotides: TGTGCCAGCAGCCCCCGACAGAATCAGCCCCAGCATTTT. Translated: CASSPRQNQPQHF. Full variable domain (missing parts from reference TRBV5-8 and TRBJ1-5): EAGVTQSPTHLIKTRGQQATLRCSPISGHTSVYWYQQALGLGLQFLLWYDEGEERNRGNFPPRFSGRQFPNYSSELNVNALELEDSALYLCASSPRQNQPQHFGDGTRLSIL.

This chain joins TRBV5-8 and TRBJ2-2; possible D gene TRBD2, 5 bases. Germline CDR1 reads SGHTS; CDR2 reads YDEGEE. The V end was cut by 4 bases, the J end by 7 bases, with 11 bases between. The CDR3 is 13 residues long. CDR3 amino acids: CASSPRGHGELFF. The CDR3 bases are TGTGCCAGCAGCCCTCGCGGGCACGGGGAGCTGTTTTTT.

CDR3 in DNA: TGTGCCAGTAGTATAGTGAACCTCAGGGATTCACCCCTCCACTTT. It yields the protein CASSIVNLRDSPLHF. This chain joins TRBV19 and TRBJ1-6; D is possibly TRBD1 (5 bases). The CDR3 length is 15 residues. The germline V gene has CDR1 LNHDA and CDR2 SQIVND (reference sequence). Trimming stripped 1 base from V and 8 bases from J, with 12 bases between.

This chain links TRBV10-3 with TRBJ2-7; 14 bases agree with TRBD2. Trimming removed 0 bases from V and 2 bases from J; junction bases left unmatched: 3. This CDR3 comprises 17 residues. Germline V gene sequence: CDR1 ENHRY, CDR2 SYGVKD. The CDR3, as DNA: TGTGCCATCAGTGAGTCGGGGACTAGCGGGAGCCCCTACGAGCAGTACTTC. Translated, it gives CAISESGTSGSPYEQYF.

This chain uses TRBV7-9 with TRBJ2-1, with TRBD1 matching over 11 bases. Germline V gene data show CDR1 as SEHNR and CDR2 as FQNEAQ (reference sequence). V trimming: 5 bases; J trimming: 7 bases; junction bases outside the gene matches: 13. This CDR3 comprises 17 residues. The CDR3 loop is CASSPGQGAVQKNEQFF. The CDR3 region has the DNA TGTGCCAGCAGCCCTGGACAGGGGGCGGTACAGAAGAATGAGCAGTTCTTC.

The genes are TRBV6-5 and TRBJ2-7, with D possibly TRBD1 on 7 matching bases. From germline, CDR1 is MNHEY and CDR2 SVGAGI. This CDR3 region has 15 residues. V was clipped by 0 bases and J by 2 bases, with 11 bases between them. The CDR3: CASSYSGGQPYEQYF. In DNA, the CDR3 is TGTGCCAGCAGTTACTCGGGGGGACAGCCCTACGAGCAGTACTTC.

The V and J genes are TRBV2 and TRBJ2-1; TRBD2 aligns across 10 bases. V trimming: 3 bases; J trimming: 6 bases; junction bases outside the gene matches: 11. This CDR3 is built from 17 residues. The germline V gene encodes CDR1 SNHLY and CDR2 FYNNEI. DNA of the CDR3: TGTGCCAGCAGTGAGGGCCCGCTAGCGGGAGTCCGCAATGAGCAGTTCTTC. It codes for CASSEGPLAGVRNEQFF.

This chain connects TRBV7-2 to TRBJ2-7, with a weak D call TRBD2 (5 bases). The CDR3 sequence is 15 residues long. V shed 4 bases and J shed 2 bases, with 15 bases lying between them. CDR1 and CDR2 (germline): SGHTA, FQGNSA. CDR3 in amino acids: CASSSSAGITYEQYF. CDR3 bases: TGTGCCAGCAGCTCATCCGCGGGTATCACCTACGAGCAGTACTTC.

The CDR3 DNA reads TGTGCCAGCAGCTTGGGGACTAGCGGGAGGGGTGAGCAGTTCTTC. Translated: CASSLGTSGRGEQFF. The genes are TRBV5-4 and TRBJ2-1, with 15 bases that match TRBD2. V dropped 0 bases and J dropped 9; count of bases not matched to a gene: 1. Germline lookup yields CDR1 SGHNT and CDR2 YYREEE (reference sequence). The CDR3 consists of 15 residues.

V is TRBV12-3 or TRBV12-4 and J is TRBJ1-6, with D uncertain. There are 13 residues in the CDR3. The V end lost 3 bases, the J end lost 6 bases, and 6 bases lay between the germline ends. The CDR3 DNA reads as TGTGCCAGCAGTTTGGGCAGTAATTCACCCCTCCACTTT. Translated, it gives CASSLGSNSPLHF.

The chain employs TRBV9 and TRBJ2-1; the match to TRBD2 covers 14 bases. The CDR3 covers 20 residues. The germline V gene has CDR1 SGDLS and CDR2 YYNGEE. With 0 bases clipped from V and 7 bases from J, the junction kept 15 bases outside the gene matches. The CDR3 bases are TGTGCCAGCAGCGTAGCTAGCCCGACTAGCGGGAGGGCCCCCCCAAATGAGCAGTTCTTC. Amino acid sequence: CASSVASPTSGRAPPNEQFF.

This chain links TRBV11-2 with TRBJ2-1; 8 nucleotides agree with TRBD2. The CDR3 contains 17 residues. V lost 5 bases, J lost 2 bases, and 11 bases stayed unmatched. From germline, CDR1 is SGHAT and CDR2 FQNNGV. In DNA form, the CDR3 reads TGTGCCAGCAGCCCCATTTTACTAGCGGCACCCTACAATGAGCAGTTCTTC. This encodes CASSPILLAAPYNEQFF.

The V call is TRBV21-1, the J call TRBJ2-5; the listed D gene, TRBD2, was not tested against the DNA. TRBV21-1 is a pseudogene locus. The CDR3 runs to 17 residues. The CDR3, as DNA: TGTGCCAGCAGTCCTAAACCGGCTAGCGGGAGCTGGGAGACCCAGTACTTC. This codes for CASSPKPASGSWETQYF.